The T cell receptor beta chain under discussion was sequenced for a study of human T cells and chemical hapten exposure. General study findings and limits: Counts of TCRs expanded at PT1 correlated positively with patch test score.

Time point denoted: patch test 1, 2 weeks after DPC sensitization. The treatment denotes: therapeutic diphenylcyclopropenone sensitization with weekly scalp DPC. A word on this clonotype: No antigen is known for it.

Germline CDR1 reads MDHEN; CDR2 reads SYDVKM. CDR3 size: 15 residues. Trimming pared 3 bases from V and 4 bases from J, leaving 10 bases between. MiXCR, applied by TCRdb to the RACE reads, yields one record per CDR3 protein. The sample records 150,000 to 200,000 distinct CDR3 sequences, 13% to 15% being singletons. This receptor was identified in a woman in her 30s with alopecia areata. Some clones in this sample may be carry-over from other donors' samples. V gene TRBV28 combines with J gene TRBJ1-6, with D possibly being TRBD1 (5 bases). This material consisted of whole blood, taken in connection with sensitization to the hapten diphenylcyclopropenone (DPC). CDR3 protein: CASSLQGPYNSPLHF. The CDR3 nucleotides are TGTGCCAGCAGTTTGCAGGGACCTTATAATTCACCCCTCCACTTT. Using reference TRBV28 and TRBJ1-6 for the parts outside the CDR3, the full variable domain is DVKVTQSSRYLVKRTGEKVFLECVQDMDHENMFWYRQDPGLGLRLIYFSYDVKMKEKGDIPEGYSVSREKKERFSLILESASTNQTSMYLCASSLQGPYNSPLHFGNGTRLTVT.